This TCR beta chain came from a study of radiation and T cells in renal cell carcinoma. A note on this clone: Its antigen is unknown.

The repertoire was sequenced with immunoSEQ multiplex PCR; TCRdb's copy has only in-frame clones and lacks some. The data show approximately 140,000 clones, over 65% seen once. Study-wide results and caveats: In blood, top tumor clones expanded by 2 weeks, shrinking by 4. Without pretreatment biopsies, baseline tumor clonotype presence was undetermined.

As to time point: baseline pretreatment blood. The treatment here: 15 Gy SBRT to primary tumor, nephrectomy 4 weeks later. This CDR3 has 15 amino acids. Germline V CDR1 and CDR2: SGHRS, YFSETQ. Germline trimming cut 4 bases from V and 1 base from J; bases unmatched to any gene: 6. The rearrangement joins TRBV5-1 to TRBJ2-7, with 9 nucleotides matching TRBD1. The source of this sequence is a woman between 45 and 65 years old with renal cell carcinoma. The sample was blood, taken from a patient whose treatment included radiotherapy and nephrectomy. The CDR3 nucleotides read TGCGCCAGCAGCCCACGGGGACAGGGATCCTACGAGCAGTACTTC. Protein sequence: CASSPRGQGSYEQYF. Supplemented by reference TRBV5-1 and TRBJ2-7, the full variable domain reads KAGVTQTPRYLIKTRGQQVTLSCSPISGHRSVSWYQQTPGQGLQFLFEYFSETQRNKGNFPGRFSGRQFSNSRSEMNVSTLELGDSALYLCASSPRGQGSYEQYFGPGTRLTVT.